A single sample is the source of the 8 T cell receptor beta chains below, sequenced in a study of blood T cell repertoires in COVID-19. Assay: immunoSEQ multiplex PCR; the TCRdb copy retains only in-frame clones and omits some. The sample shows fewer than 250,000 clones, 80% to 90% of them seen only once. Sequencing was carried out using peripheral blood. These receptors were obtained from a young man with acute or convalescent COVID-19.

Here the CDR3 reads CASSAGTANQPQHF. The CDR3 coding sequence is TGTGCCAGCAGCGCCGGGACAGCCAATCAGCCCCAGCATTTT. The chain has TRBV9 and TRBJ1-5; 7 positions match TRBD1. The germline gives CDR1 SGDLS, CDR2 YYNGEE. After removal of 3 bases from V and 3 bases from J, the junction contained 3 bases not matched to a gene. The CDR3 runs to 14 residues.

V is TRBV7-6 and J is TRBJ2-6; TRBD1 matches at 10 bases. With 0 bases clipped from V and 2 bases from J, the junction kept 10 bases outside the gene matches. Looked up from germline, CDR1 is SGHVS and CDR2 is FNYEAQ. This CDR3 is 20 amino acids long. CDR3 nucleotides: TGTGCCAGCAGCTTAGCTCATCGGGACAGGGGAAGGGCTGGGGCCAACGTCCTGACTTTC. Translation: CASSLAHRDRGRAGANVLTF.

V gene TRBV14 combines with J gene TRBJ2-5; D uncertain. The CDR3 extends over 13 amino acids. The germline V gene encodes CDR1 SGHDN and CDR2 FVKESK. The V gene lost 2 bases and the J gene lost 2 bases, with 6 bases spanning the gap. This chain's CDR3 is CASSQFFQETQYF. The CDR3, as DNA: TGTGCCAGCAGCCAATTCTTTCAAGAGACCCAGTACTTC.

This chain links TRBV3-1 (or the pseudogene TRBV3-2) with TRBJ1-4, with 7 bases identical to TRBD1. With 7 bases clipped from V and 7 bases from J, the junction kept 15 bases outside the gene matches. CDR3 length equals 16 residues. From germline, CDR1 is LGHDT and CDR2 YNNKEL (reference sequence). The CDR3 nucleotides read TGTGCCAGCACCGGATTAAGTTATGCAGGGGGTGAAAAACTGTTTTTT. It specifies CASTGLSYAGGEKLFF.

V is TRBV12-3 or TRBV12-4 and J is TRBJ1-5; D perhaps matches TRBD1 (5 bases). The CDR3 spans 13 residues. The ends were cut back, 0 bases at V and 5 bases at J, with 5 bases in the middle. CDR3: CASSLAGDQPQHF. In DNA, the CDR3 is TGTGCCAGCAGTTTAGCAGGGGATCAGCCCCAGCATTTT.

This clone appeared a few times. This rearrangement joins TRBV29-1 to TRBJ1-1, with TRBD1 as a possible D gene (5 bases). Trimming cost V 1 base and J 4 bases, with 16 bases left between them. CDR3 length equals 15 residues. The germline V gene has CDR1 SQVTM and CDR2 ANQGSEA. The CDR3 region has the DNA TGCAGCGTTGAAGGGGGCCAGGGTGGGGTCACTGAAGCTTTCTTT. Amino acids: CSVEGGQGGVTEAFF.

CDR3 loop: CASRVIRDSLYGYTF. The CDR3 region has the DNA TGTGCCAGCAGGGTTATCCGGGACAGCCTCTATGGCTACACCTTC. The chain couples TRBV28 to TRBJ1-2; 7 positions match TRBD1. Trimming took 6 bases from V and 4 from J; bases not matched to a gene: 11. The CDR3 is 15 residues long. Looked up from germline, CDR1 is MDHEN and CDR2 is SYDVKM.

The chain combines TRBV25-1 with TRBJ2-7; 7 nucleotides match TRBD1. Germline V gives CDR1 MGHDK, CDR2 SYGVNS. The trim removed 4 bases at V and 3 bases at J, leaving 12 bases unmatched. CDR3 length: 16 residues. This CDR3 reads CASSGRTGGLGYEQYF. For the CDR3, the DNA is TGTGCCAGCAGTGGACGGACAGGCGGTTTAGGCTACGAGCAGTACTTC.